This record covers a single T cell receptor (beta chain). CDR3 size: 16 residues. The germline CDR1 and CDR2 sequences are KGHSH and LQKENI. The ends lost 3 bases at V and 4 bases at J; junction bases unmatched: 7. Data came from immunoSEQ multiplex PCR; TCRdb stores just in-frame clones and leaves some out. The table has fewer than 350,000 clones, nearly 90% seen once. The record originates from a study of blood T cell repertoires in COVID-19. Overall study context: T cells, B-cell-depleted T cells, or PBMCs provided the cDNA or gDNA that served as material.

Participants reported their clinical history, and cohort assignment relied on those reports. This receptor was obtained from a woman between 18 and 29 years old with acute COVID-19. Sequenced sample: PBMCs or T cells enriched from blood (not recorded which). The chain links TRBV18 to TRBJ2-1, with 9 bases lining up with TRBD2. CDR3 in DNA: TGTGCCAGCTCACCTACGTGGCTAGCGGGATACAATGAGCAGTTCTTC. It translates to CASSPTWLAGYNEQFF.